These 2 T cell receptor beta chains originate from one sample sequenced in a study of identical twins. TCRdb independently ran MiXCR on the 5' RACE reads; one entry per CDR3 protein. This sample has 1.5 million or so distinct CDR3 sequences, with more than 30% found just once. Sequencing input: cord blood. Receptor source: a newborn girl in good health.

This chain joins TRBV13 and TRBJ2-4; 10 nucleotides line up with TRBD2. The DNA end is more similar to TRBJ2-7, so the J call may be wrong. The CDR3 runs to 13 residues. Germline V lookup: CDR1 PRHDT, CDR2 FYEKMQ (reference sequence). CDR3 protein: CASSFSGGIEQYF. The CDR3 DNA reads as TGTGCCAGCAGCTTTAGCGGGGGGATCGAGCAGTACTTC.

The V call is TRBV27, the J call TRBJ2-1, with D hard to call. This CDR3 contains 12 residues. Germline lookup yields CDR1 MNHEY and CDR2 SMNVEV (reference sequence). The V and J ends lost 5 bases and 6 bases respectively, with 8 bases between them. The chain's CDR3 is CASSTKRNEQFF. The CDR3 DNA follows: TGTGCCAGCAGTACAAAACGCAATGAGCAGTTCTTC.